Presented here are 5 T cell receptor beta chains from one specimen sequenced in a study of T cells in women clearing cervical HPV infection. Profiled with immunoSEQ multiplex PCR; TCRdb holds only in-frame clones, not every one. Here the sample table reports about 35,000 clones. Sequenced input: blood buffy coat. The receptor source for this set is a woman aged 18 to 75 with a cervical HPV16 infection that either progressed to CIN3+ or cleared (not recorded which).

Points on this clone: The read falls 3 residues short of the CDR3 end, and the missing part is taken from the germline J gene. The rearrangement uses TRBV7-3 and TRBJ1-2; maybe TRBD1 (6 bases). Trimming pared 0 bases from V and 4 bases from J, leaving 12 bases between. This CDR3 contains 15 residues. Germline V gives CDR1 SGHTA, CDR2 FQGTGA. The CDR3 spells CASSLTPDSPYGYTF. The DNA read from the CDR3 is TGTGCCAGCAGCTTAACCCCGGACAGCCCCTATGGC.

Comment on this clone: The read is 3 residues too short to cover the CDR3 end, so that end is filled in from the germline J gene. The rearrangement joins TRBV19 to TRBJ2-2; D perhaps matches TRBD2 (7 bases). Germline V gene lookup returns CDR1 LNHDA and CDR2 SQIVND (reference sequence). CDR3 size: 18 residues. This CDR3 is CASSPTLGGGSYNSPLFF. Partial CDR3 DNA: TGTGCCAGTAGTCCCACACTGGGCGGGGGCTCCTATAATTCACCG.

On this clone: Read data end 3 residues before the CDR3 end; the end is taken from the germline J gene. The chain uses TRBV7-2 and TRBJ2-1; 8 bases match TRBD2. This CDR3 has 14 residues. Germline trimming cut 6 bases from V and 3 bases from J; bases unmatched to any gene: 4. CDR1 and CDR2 (germline): SGHTA, FQGNSA. CDR3 loop: CASRERGFYNEQFF. Incomplete CDR3 DNA: TGTGCCAGCAGAGAGCGGGGGTTCTACAATGAG. The full variable domain, completed using reference TRBV7-2 and TRBJ2-1, is GAGVSQSPSNKVTEKGKDVELRCDPISGHTALYWYRQSLGQGLEFLIYFQGNSAPDKSGLPSDRFSAERTGGSVSTLTIQRTQQEDSAVYLCASRERGFYNEQFFGPGTRLTVL.

Details on this clone: The read is 3 residues too short to cover the CDR3 end, so that end is filled in from the germline J gene. The chain employs TRBV5-1 and TRBJ2-7, with TRBD2 as a possible D gene (5 bases). V was clipped by 4 bases and J by 1 base, with 15 bases between them. Germline V CDR1 and CDR2: SGHRS, YFSETQ. The CDR3 runs 15 residues. The covered CDR3 bases are TGCGCCAGCAGCCAGAATGCGGGCCCTTCCTACGAG. Amino acid sequence: CASSQNAGPSYE. The CDR3, in full, reads CASSQNAGPSYEQYF.

About this clone: The missing CDR3 end, 3 residues past where the read stops, is filled in from the germline J gene. The V and J genes are TRBV20-1 and TRBJ1-2; no definite D call. Trimming cost V 1 base and J 3 bases, with 3 bases left between them. This CDR3 has 11 amino acids. The germline V gene encodes CDR1 DFQATT and CDR2 SNEGSKA (reference sequence). CDR3 bases read: TGCAGTGCTAGAGTAGACTATGGC. Protein product: CSARVDYG. The whole CDR3 sequence is CSARVDYGYTF.